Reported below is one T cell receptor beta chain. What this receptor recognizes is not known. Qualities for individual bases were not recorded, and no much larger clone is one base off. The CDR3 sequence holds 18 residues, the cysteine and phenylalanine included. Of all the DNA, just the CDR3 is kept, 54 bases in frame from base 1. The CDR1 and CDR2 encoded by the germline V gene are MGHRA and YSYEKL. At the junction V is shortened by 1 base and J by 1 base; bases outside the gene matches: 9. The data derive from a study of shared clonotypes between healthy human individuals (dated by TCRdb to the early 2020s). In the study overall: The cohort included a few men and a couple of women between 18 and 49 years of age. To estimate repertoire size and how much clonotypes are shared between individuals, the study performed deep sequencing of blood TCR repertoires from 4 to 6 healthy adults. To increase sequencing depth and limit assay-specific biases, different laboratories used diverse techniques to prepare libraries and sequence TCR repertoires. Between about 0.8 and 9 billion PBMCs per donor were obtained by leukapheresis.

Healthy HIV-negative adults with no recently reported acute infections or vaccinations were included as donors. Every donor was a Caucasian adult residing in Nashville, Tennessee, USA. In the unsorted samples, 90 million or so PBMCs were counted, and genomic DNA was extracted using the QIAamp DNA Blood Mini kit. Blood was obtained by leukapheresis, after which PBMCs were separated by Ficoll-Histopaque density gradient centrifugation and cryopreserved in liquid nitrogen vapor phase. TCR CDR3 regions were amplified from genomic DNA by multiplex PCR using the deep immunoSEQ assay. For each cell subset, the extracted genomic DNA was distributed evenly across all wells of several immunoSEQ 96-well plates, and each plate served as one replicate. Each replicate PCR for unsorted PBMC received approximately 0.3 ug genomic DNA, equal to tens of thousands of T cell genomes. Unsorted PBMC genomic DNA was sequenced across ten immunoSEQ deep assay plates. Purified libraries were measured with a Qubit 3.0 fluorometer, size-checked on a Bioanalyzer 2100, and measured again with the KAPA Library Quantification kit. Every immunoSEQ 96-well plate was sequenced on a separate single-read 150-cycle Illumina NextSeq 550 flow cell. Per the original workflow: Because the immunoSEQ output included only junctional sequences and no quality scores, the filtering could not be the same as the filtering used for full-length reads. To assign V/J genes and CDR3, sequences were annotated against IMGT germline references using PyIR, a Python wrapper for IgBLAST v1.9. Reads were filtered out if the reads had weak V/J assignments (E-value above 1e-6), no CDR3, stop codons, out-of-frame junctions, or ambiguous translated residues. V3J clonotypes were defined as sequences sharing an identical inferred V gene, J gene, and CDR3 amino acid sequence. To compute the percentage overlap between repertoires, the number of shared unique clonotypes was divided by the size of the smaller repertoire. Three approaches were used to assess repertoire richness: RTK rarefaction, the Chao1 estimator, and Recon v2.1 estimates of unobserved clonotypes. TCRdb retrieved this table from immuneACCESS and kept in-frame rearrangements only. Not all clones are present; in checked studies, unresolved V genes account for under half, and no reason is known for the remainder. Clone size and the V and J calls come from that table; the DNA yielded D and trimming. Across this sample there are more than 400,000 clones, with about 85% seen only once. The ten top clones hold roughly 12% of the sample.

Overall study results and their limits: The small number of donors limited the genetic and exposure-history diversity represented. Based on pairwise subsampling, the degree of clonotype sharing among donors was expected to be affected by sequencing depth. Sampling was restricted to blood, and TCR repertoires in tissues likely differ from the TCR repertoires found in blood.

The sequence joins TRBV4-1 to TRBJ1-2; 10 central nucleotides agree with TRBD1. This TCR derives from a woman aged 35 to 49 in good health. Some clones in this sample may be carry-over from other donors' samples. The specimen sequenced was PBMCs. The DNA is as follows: TGCGCCAGCAGCCAAGGGGGGGACAGGGGACCCTTTAACTATGGCTACACCTTC. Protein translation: CASSQGGDRGPFNYGYTF.